This T cell receptor (beta chain) was found in a study of T cells after yellow fever vaccination. At the level of the study: For low cell numbers, libraries were made with SMART-Seq v4 Ultra Low Input.

This clonotype showed up just a few times. Antigen: not known. A universal primer site and UMIs were added as TCR cDNA was made by 5'RACE template switching. Using its own MiXCR run on the 5' RACE reads, TCRdb lists one record per CDR3 protein. This sample yields 140,000 to 150,000 distinct CDR3 sequences, of which roughly 6.7% are seen a single time; over 0.55% belongs to the top ten. The germline V gene encodes CDR1 DFQATT and CDR2 SNEGSKA (reference sequence). This CDR3 region has 17 residues. V lost 3 bases to trimming and J lost 5 bases; unmatched junction nucleotides: 13. Study-level findings and limits: Few clonotypes appeared in both CD4 and CD8 compartments. Booster sampling recovered most clones from primary vaccination (nearly 98% CD4, approximately 88% CD8).

The gene calls are TRBV20-1 and TRBJ2-2; 9 bases match TRBD1. This receptor was identified in a man aged 25 to 40 who received the YFV17D yellow fever vaccine. Sequenced here: CD4+ T cells sorted from PBMCs, sampled 10 days after the yellow fever booster vaccination. CDR3 DNA: TGCAGTGCTAGCTCCCTTCGACAGGGGGGGAAAACCGGGGAGCTGTTTTTT. Residues: CSASSLRQGGKTGELFF.